The source of this T cell receptor beta chain is a study of monozygotic twins with inflammatory bowel disease. Overall study results and limits: Healthy twins showed more clonotype sharing with others than IBD patients, especially patients with disease activity.

This CDR3 has 13 residues. Germline values: CDR1 SGHAT, CDR2 FQNNGV. Using eight separate reactions per sample, the authors generated cDNA. TCRdb reprocessed the 5' RACE reads; each CDR3 protein has one entry and no DNA is given. This repertoire comprises about 160,000 distinct CDR3 sequences; its ten largest clones make up 2.8%. Concerning this clonotype itself: Its antigen is undetermined.

V usage is TRBV11-2 and J usage is TRBJ2-3; TCRdb proposes TRBD2, but this gene call is untestable without DNA. The TCR sequence derives from a human donor with ulcerative colitis or Crohn's disease, or a healthy co-twin of an affected twin (not recorded which). Sequenced input: blood. The CDR3 reads CASSATIADTQYF.